This T cell receptor beta chain was found in a study of vaccination and CD4 T cells after COVID-19. For the study at large: A vaccine, either BNT162b2 or mRNA-1273, was given to participants in two doses.

As for treatment: roughly ten-day PBMC culture with coronavirus spike peptide pools or control peptides (ViraFEST assay). The unexposed donor provided CD4+ T cells, which were taken before the COVID-19 pandemic (2011-2018). Germline V gene lookup returns CDR1 SGHVS and CDR2 FNYEAQ. The CDR3 totals 14 residues. The ends were cut back, 1 base at V and 2 bases at J, with 9 bases in the middle. Cultured CD4+ T-cell DNA underwent Oncomine TCR Beta short-read sequencing. In TCRdb, the PCR reads were re-called with MiXCR into one record per CDR3 protein. This sample has several thousand distinct CDR3 sequences, with 34% found just once. Notes on this clonotype: As yet, its antigen is unknown.

Sample: CD4+ T cells from blood, cultured in vitro. The source of this sequence is a human donor in good health. The chain links TRBV7-6 to TRBJ2-7; D uncertain. CDR3 residues: CASSLGVGTYEQYF. The CDR3 region has the DNA TGTGCCAGCAGCTTAGGCGTAGGAACCTACGAGCAGTACTTC.